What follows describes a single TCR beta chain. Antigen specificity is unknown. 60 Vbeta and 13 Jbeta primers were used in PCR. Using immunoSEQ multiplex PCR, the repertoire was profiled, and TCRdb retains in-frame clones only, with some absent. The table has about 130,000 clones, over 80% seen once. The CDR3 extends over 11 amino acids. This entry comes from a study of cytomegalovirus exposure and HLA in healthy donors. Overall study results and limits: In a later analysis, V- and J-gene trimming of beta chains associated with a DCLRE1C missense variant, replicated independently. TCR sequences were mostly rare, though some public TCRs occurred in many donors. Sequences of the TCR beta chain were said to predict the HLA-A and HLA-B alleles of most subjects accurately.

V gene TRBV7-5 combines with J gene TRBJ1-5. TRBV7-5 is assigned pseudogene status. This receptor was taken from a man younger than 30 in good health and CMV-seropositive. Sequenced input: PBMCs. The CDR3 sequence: CARSTDQPQHF. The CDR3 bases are TGTGCCAGAAGCACGGATCAGCCCCAGCATTTT.